One sample yielded the 9 T cell receptor beta chains listed below, sequenced in a study of blood T cell repertoires in COVID-19. This table comes from immunoSEQ multiplex PCR, and its TCRdb copy is limited to in-frame clones, with some not included. Of 150,000 to 200,000 clones listed, approximately 90% were seen once; the top ten hold 3.7%. What was sequenced was peripheral blood. The source of these receptors is a young man with active or convalescent COVID-19.

The chain joins TRBV6-5 to TRBJ1-4, with D possibly being TRBD1 (5 bases). CDR3 size: 14 residues. The ends were cut back, 6 bases at V and 8 bases at J, with 16 bases in the middle. In germline, CDR1 is MNHEY, CDR2 SVGAGI. The CDR3 bases are TGTGCCAGCAGAACGACAGCCGATTACGAAAAACTGTTTTTT. Residues: CASRTTADYEKLFF.

The chain employs TRBV30 and TRBJ1-1; D might be TRBD1 (6 bases). V was trimmed by 4 bases and J by 3 bases, leaving 12 bases between them. The CDR3 loop spans 13 amino acids. Germline CDR1 reads GTSNPN; CDR2 reads SVGIG (reference sequence). The CDR3 coding sequence is TGTGCCTGGAAGGCAGGGACATACACTGAAGCTTTCTTT. It translates to CAWKAGTYTEAFF.

This clone has a single count. The V call is TRBV4-2, the J call TRBJ1-1, with TRBD1 as a possible D gene (6 bases). There are 16 residues in the CDR3. Trimming cost V 2 bases and J 6 bases, with 19 bases left between them. The germline gives CDR1 LGHNA, CDR2 YNFKEQ. CDR3 sequence reads: CASSQSLAQGVSEAFF. CDR3 bases: TGTGCCAGCAGCCAATCCCTTGCACAGGGAGTGTCTGAAGCTTTCTTT.

This clone occurred once. V and J are TRBV25-1 and TRBJ2-7, with 7 bases identical to TRBD2. Germline V gene sequence: CDR1 MGHDK, CDR2 SYGVNS. The CDR3 has 15 amino acids. J gave up 3 bases and V 3 bases, and 8 bases lay outside the gene matches. Here the CDR3 reads CASSESSLADYEQYF. The DNA of the CDR3 is TGTGCCAGCAGTGAGTCTAGCCTAGCGGACTACGAGCAGTACTTC.

This CDR3 is CASSLRAGTLDTQYF. The CDR3 DNA reads as TGTGCCAGCAGTTTACGGGCGGGCACGCTAGATACGCAGTATTTT. This chain joins TRBV28 and TRBJ2-3; possibly TRBD2 for D (5 bases). Germline CDR1 reads MDHEN; CDR2 reads SYDVKM. Deletions cut 2 bases from V and 5 bases from J, with 14 bases between. The CDR3 covers 15 residues.

This clone was counted once. The J gene is TRBJ1-2, the V gene TRBV27, with 12 bases lining up with TRBD1. V was clipped by 1 base and J by 6 bases; unmatched bases: 12. CDR3 length equals 18 residues. Looked up from germline, CDR1 is MNHEY and CDR2 is SMNVEV (reference sequence). CDR3 bases: TGTGCCAGCAGTTTATACGCCGGGACAGGGGGCGCTTTTAATGGCTACACCTTC. This gives the protein CASSLYAGTGGAFNGYTF.

The chain carries TRBV7-2 and TRBJ2-7, with TRBD1 as a possible D gene (6 bases). V was clipped by 2 bases and J by 1 base, with 15 bases between them. The CDR3 is 16 amino acids. Germline CDR1 reads SGHTA; CDR2 reads FQGNSA. The CDR3 reads CASSLFGTPYSYEQYV. CDR3 DNA sequence: TGTGCCAGCAGCTTATTCGGGACACCCTATTCCTACGAGCAGTACGTC.

The CDR3 nucleotides are TGTGCCAGCAGCCAAGGACAGGGGGCAGCTGGAAACACCATATATTTT. Its translation: CASSQGQGAAGNTIYF. V usage is TRBV2 and J usage is TRBJ1-3, with 11 bases that match TRBD1. V lost 6 bases, J lost 2 bases, and 6 bases stayed unmatched. Germline V gene lookup returns CDR1 SNHLY and CDR2 FYNNEI. The CDR3 consists of 16 residues.

V is TRBV27 and J is TRBJ1-6; 9 positions agree with TRBD1. The junction had 0 bases not matched to a gene; V was cut back by 0 bases and J by 6 bases. Germline V lookup: CDR1 MNHEY, CDR2 SMNVEV (reference sequence). This CDR3 is 15 amino acids long. CDR3 sequence: CASSLSTGGNSPLHF. The CDR3 DNA reads as TGTGCCAGCAGTTTATCGACAGGGGGTAATTCACCCCTCCACTTT.